A selection of T cell receptor beta chains follows, all from one sample in a study of siplizumab effects on memory and regulatory T cells. Measured with immunoSEQ multiplex PCR; TCRdb has only the in-frame clones, and not every one. This sample carries some 80,000 clones, 95% of them seen once, and the ten largest clones take approximately 17%. Sequenced input: CD8+ T cells sorted from blood. The origin of the receptors is a human donor in good health. Both conserved end residues are part of each CDR3. D genes are given only for firm matches. Expanded clones are given a class, and other clones once, few, many or no size at all.

>TRBJ2-2|.|.|TRBV2
TGTGCCAGCAACTTCGACTGGGCCGGGGAGCTGTTTTTT
CASNFDWAGELFF
>TRBJ2-7|.|.|TRBV7-9
TGTGCCAGTGAGCTAGGGGGATTGGAGGAGCAGTACTTC
CASELGGLEEQYF
>TRBJ2-7|TRBD1|once|TRBV7-9
TGTGCCAGCAGCTTTAGACAGGGTTTTTACGAGCAGTACTTC
CASSFRQGFYEQYF
>TRBJ2-7|TRBD1|.|TRBV2
TGTGCCAGCAGCGTCGGGACAGGGTTGGTCTACGAGCAGTACTTC
CASSVGTGLVYEQYF
>TRBJ2-7|.|.|TRBV29-1
TGCAGCGTTGAAGATCCAGAAGAATACGAGCAGTACTTC
CSVEDPEEYEQYF
>TRBJ1-1|TRBD1|.|TRBV14
TGTGCCAGCAGCCCGGACAGGGTGAAATGGCCTGAAGCTTTCTTT
CASSPDRVKWPEAFF
>TRBJ2-5|TRBD1|.|TRBV11-2
TGTGCCAGCAGCTTGGGGACAGGGTCAAGAGAGACCCAGTACTTC
CASSLGTGSRETQYF
>TRBJ2-3|TRBD2|.|TRBV2
TGTGCCAGCAGTGGGACTAGCTGGGCGAGAACCACAGATACGCAGTATTTT
CASSGTSWARTTDTQYF
>TRBJ2-3|.|.|TRBV7-3
TGTGCCAGCAGCTTAACAGGGGCTAGCACAGATACGCAGTATTTT
CASSLTGASTDTQYF
>TRBJ2-1|.|.|TRBV19
TGTGCCAGTAGTATATTCGGGAGTGGGTACTACAATGAGCAGTTCTTC
CASSIFGSGYYNEQFF
>TRBJ1-5|.|.|TRBV6-5
TGTGCCAGCAGTTCCGGTAGCAATCAGCCCCAGCATTTT
CASSSGSNQPQHF
>TRBJ2-7|TRBD2|.|TRBV19
TGTGCCAGTAGTATATCGGGAGGCCACCCCTACGAGCAGTACTTC
CASSISGGHPYEQYF
>TRBJ2-1|.|.|TRBV12-5
TGTGCTAGCGCCGTCTCCAATGAGCAGTTCTTC
CASAVSNEQFF
>TRBJ2-2|.|.|TRBV2
TGTGCCAGCAGTGGAGGGAACACCGGGGAGCTGTTTTTT
CASSGGNTGELFF
>TRBJ2-3|.|.|TRBV2
TGTGCCAGCAGTGAATTTCCGGGTACAGATACGCAGTATTTT
CASSEFPGTDTQYF
>TRBJ2-7|.|.|TRBV13
TGTGCCAGCAGCTTAGGGGTAGATCCTACCGAGCAGTACTTC
CASSLGVDPTEQYF
>TRBJ1-3|.|.|TRBV7-9
TGTGCCAGCAGCGACCACGGGGGCGGAGGAAACACCATATATTTT
CASSDHGGGGNTIYF
>TRBJ2-2|.|.|TRBV10-2
TGCGCCAGCAGACCCGCCACCGGGGAGCTGTTTTTT
CASRPATGELFF
>TRBJ2-2|.|.|TRBV7-7
TGTGCTAGCAGCTTACTTCGTAACTTCAACACCGGGGAGCTGTTTTTT
CASSLLRNFNTGELFF
>TRBJ2-7|TRBD2|.|TRBV28
TGTGCCAGTGGGGGGGATGCCAGCTCCTACGAGCAGTACTTC
CASGGDASSYEQYF
>TRBJ2-1|TRBD2|.|TRBV7-9
TGTGCCAGCAGCTCTATAGAGGCTAGCGGGAGTTACAATGAGCAGTTCTTC
CASSSIEASGSYNEQFF
>TRBJ2-7|TRBD1|.|TRBV6-1
TGTGCCAGCAGTGAAGGTGCAGGGGGCTACGAGCAGTACTTC
CASSEGAGGYEQYF
>TRBJ2-5|.|.|TRBV9
TGTGCCAGCAGCGGAAGCGCACAAGAGACCCAGTACTTC
CASSGSAQETQYF
>TRBJ1-5|.|few|TRBV10-1
TGCGCCAGCAGTGAGCCGATAAGGGATGATCAGCCCCAGCATTTT
CASSEPIRDDQPQHF
>TRBJ2-7|.|.|TRBV19
TGTGCCAGTAGGTCCGAACCGAGTCAGTATCTCGAGCAGTACTTC
CASRSEPSQYLEQYF
>TRBJ2-7|.|.|TRBV5-4
TGTGCCAGCAGCTTCAGGGGGGGCTACGAGCAGTACTTC
CASSFRGGYEQYF